The sample holds a few counts of the clone carrying this T cell receptor (beta chain). The study drew participants aged about 18 to 89 years from roughly 25 US areas. These data come from a study of blood T cell repertoires in COVID-19. Source study methods: Reference gene primers were amplified, and this amplification served to estimate nucleated cell counts. Sequenced by immunoSEQ multiplex PCR; TCRdb stores in-frame clones only, minus some. V and J calls and clone size follow that table, whereas D and trimming were derived from the DNA. The sample shows 120,000 to 150,000 clones, roughly four fifths of them seen only once. V gave up 3 bases and J gave up 7 bases; unmatched junction bases: 13. This CDR3 is 18 amino acids long. Germline V gene sequence: CDR1 ENHRY, CDR2 SYGVKD.

The receptor's source is a woman between 18 and 29 years old who had been exposed to COVID-19. Sequencing was carried out using PBMCs or T cells enriched from blood (not recorded which). V is TRBV10-3 and J is TRBJ1-5; 12 bases agree with TRBD1. In nucleotides, the CDR3 is TGTGCCATCAGTGAATCTCCGGGACAGGGGGCTGCTGACCAGCCCCAGCATTTT. Amino acid sequence: CAISESPGQGAADQPQHF.